The 13 T cell receptor beta chains in this list originate from one sample, sequenced in a study of early stage breast cancer tumors. Some clones are missing from TCRdb's copy, which holds only in-frame ones; the method was immunoSEQ multiplex PCR. The profile shows about 51,000 clones, about three quarters of them singletons. The sample comprised blood. These receptors were taken from a person aged 40 to 50 with breast cancer.

The chain combines TRBV6-6 with TRBJ2-7; no firm D call. V was cut by 6 bases and J by 3 bases, with 15 bases left in between. CDR1 is MNHNY, CDR2 SVGAGI, per germline (reference sequence). The CDR3 loop spans 14 amino acids. The CDR3 coding sequence is TGTGCCAGCAGCCGTCAGCAGGTTAACTACGAGCAGTACTTC. The encoded protein is CASSRQQVNYEQYF.

V gene TRBV27 combines with J gene TRBJ2-1; D call uncertain. CDR3 size: 16 residues. Trimming left V 0 bases short and J 0 bases short, with 9 bases between. Germline CDR1 is MNHEY and CDR2 is SMNVEV (reference sequence). CDR3 nucleotide sequence: TGTGCCAGCAGTTTATCTTTTGCGGTCTCCTACAATGAGCAGTTCTTC. Encoded protein: CASSLSFAVSYNEQFF.

The gene calls are TRBV28 and TRBJ1-4; D unclear. CDR3 length: 13 amino acids. Trimming pared 3 bases from V and 5 bases from J, leaving 7 bases between. The germline V gene encodes CDR1 MDHEN and CDR2 SYDVKM. The CDR3 nucleotides read TGTGCCAGCAGTTTCTTATCCAATGAAAAACTGTTTTTT. It translates to CASSFLSNEKLFF.

V usage is TRBV27 and J usage is TRBJ2-1; 9 bases align to TRBD1. Trimming at V came to 6 bases and at J to 0 bases, leaving 3 bases not matched to a gene. The CDR3 is 15 amino acids. Germline V CDR1 and CDR2: MNHEY, SMNVEV (reference sequence). The CDR3 loop reads CASRGTGPSYNEQFF. DNA for the CDR3: TGTGCCAGCAGAGGGACAGGGCCCTCCTACAATGAGCAGTTCTTC.

The rearrangement joins TRBV5-1 to TRBJ2-7; no firm D call. The CDR3 is made up of 14 amino acids. Germline V CDR1 and CDR2: SGHRS, YFSETQ. Trimming removed 0 bases from V and 5 bases from J, with 12 bases in between. The chain's CDR3 is CASSLEDLNDEQYF. DNA for the CDR3: TGCGCCAGCAGCTTGGAAGACCTTAACGACGAGCAGTACTTC.

The chain carries TRBV28 and TRBJ1-5; D is possibly TRBD1 (5 bases). V was shortened by 8 bases and J by 5 bases, with 13 bases between the two germline ends. The CDR3 covers 13 residues. Germline CDR1 reads MDHEN; CDR2 reads SYDVKM. The CDR3 bases are TGTGCCAGCTTCACGGGGCGGTATCAGCCCCAGCATTTT. Residues: CASFTGRYQPQHF.

The V and J genes are TRBV15 and TRBJ1-5; D ambiguous. V dropped 0 bases and J dropped 5 bases, with 11 bases sitting between them. Germline values: CDR1 LNHNV, CDR2 YYDKDF (reference sequence). The CDR3 loop spans 15 amino acids. CDR3 in DNA: TGTGCCACCAGCAGAGATAAGGGTCAAGATCAGCCCCAGCATTTT. It codes for CATSRDKGQDQPQHF.

The chain joins TRBV4-1 to TRBJ2-1, with 9 bases fitting TRBD2. CDR1 and CDR2 (germline): MGHRA, YSYEKL. The CDR3 consists of 17 residues. V was pared by 0 bases and J by 4 bases, with 7 bases of the junction left unmatched. The CDR3 DNA reads TGCGCCAGCAGCCAAGATCAACGACTAGCGGTGTACAATGAGCAGTTCTTC. Translation gives CASSQDQRLAVYNEQFF.

This chain uses TRBV4-1 with TRBJ2-7; no clear D gene. The CDR3 has 15 residues. V lost 0 bases, J lost 0 bases, and 9 bases lay in between. The germline CDR1 and CDR2 sequences are MGHRA and YSYEKL. CDR3 amino acids: CASSQEVEISYEQYF. The CDR3 region has the DNA TGCGCCAGCAGCCAAGAGGTGGAGATCTCCTACGAGCAGTACTTC.

This clone was seen just once. The chain employs TRBV10-3 and TRBJ1-4; maybe TRBD1 (6 bases). The CDR3 contains 15 residues. The germline V gene encodes CDR1 ENHRY and CDR2 SYGVKD. V lost 6 bases and J 6 bases, leaving 17 bases between the germline ends. In nucleotides, the CDR3 is TGTGCCATCAGAGACCCGGGGGGCCGGGATGAAAAACTGTTTTTT. Amino acids: CAIRDPGGRDEKLFF.

The rearrangement links TRBV7-9 to TRBJ1-1; 11 nucleotides line up with TRBD1. This CDR3 is built from 14 residues. The germline V gene encodes CDR1 SEHNR and CDR2 FQNEAQ (reference sequence). The trim removed 5 bases at V and 4 bases at J, leaving 3 bases unmatched. The CDR3 loop reads CASSAGTGGTEAFF. CDR3 bases: TGTGCCAGCAGCGCGGGGACAGGGGGCACTGAAGCTTTCTTT.

The chain employs TRBV29-1 and TRBJ2-5; no clear D. Trimming pared 4 bases from V and 2 bases from J, leaving 11 bases between. CDR1 is SQVTM and CDR2 is ANQGSEA in the germline V gene. The CDR3 extends over 13 amino acids. DNA of the CDR3: TGCAGCGTTGTTGAACACAATCAAGAGACCCAGTACTTC. It translates to CSVVEHNQETQYF.

This clone was seen a handful of times. The V call is TRBV5-6, the J call TRBJ1-1; no definite D call. V was pared by 1 base and J by 5 bases, with 9 bases between. This CDR3 is built from 13 residues. The germline V gene encodes CDR1 SGHDT and CDR2 YYEEEE. CDR3 region: CASSLLVGTEAFF. The CDR3 bases are TGTGCCAGCAGCTTGTTGGTGGGAACTGAAGCTTTCTTT.